The 2 T cell receptor beta chains below were found in one sample sequenced in a study of shared clonotypes between healthy human individuals. Terminally differentiated effector memory CD45RA+ cells were left out of the naive CD8 fraction, which was CD45RO-negative and positively selected for CCR7. Data came from immunoSEQ multiplex PCR; TCRdb stores just in-frame clones and leaves some out. The data show around 2,000,000 clones, approximately 94% seen once. Sequencing was carried out using naive CD8+ T cells from PBMCs. The receptors here all came from a man aged 18-30 years in good health. Some clones in this sample may be carry-over from other donors' samples.

The V gene is TRBV27, the J gene TRBJ2-7; 10 nucleotides line up with TRBD1. The germline V gene has CDR1 MNHEY and CDR2 SMNVEV (reference sequence). The CDR3 runs 16 residues. The V and J ends lost 4 bases and 4 bases, in that order; junction bases with no gene match: 10. The CDR3 sequence is CASSSEDRGRGYEQYF. The CDR3 DNA reads as TGTGCCAGCAGTTCCGAGGACAGGGGGAGGGGGTACGAGCAGTACTTC.

The chain links TRBV27 to TRBJ2-3; D is ambiguous. CDR1 is MNHEY, CDR2 SMNVEV, per germline (reference sequence). The CDR3 contains 16 residues. V was pared by 0 bases and J by 2 bases, with 12 bases between. CDR3 DNA sequence: TGTGCCAGCAGTTTATCGATAGGGCTTCTCACAGATACGCAGTATTTT. Amino acid sequence: CASSLSIGLLTDTQYF.